The clone carrying this T cell receptor (beta chain) has ten or more counts. Its antigen is still unknown. TCR beta CDR3 regions were amplified from RNA transcripts. HTBI primers were the set used in a first-round RT-PCR of the TCR CDR3. TCRdb used MiXCR to reprocess the multiplex PCR reads, holding one entry per CDR3 protein. The sample consists of about 480,000 distinct CDR3 sequences, around 15% of them appearing once. The data originate from a study of T cells in Graves' hyperthyroidism and ophthalmopathy. Study context: Peripheral blood specimens were obtained at initial diagnosis, prior to any treatment.

Fresh peripheral blood, 8 to 10 ml, was the source of the PBMCs. Study-level results: Blood also carried most thyroid clonotypes expanded above 0.001.

The sequencing input was blood. The source of this sequence is a woman under 30 with Graves' hyperthyroidism.

CDR3 loop: CASSLGLPGASSYNEQFF. In nucleotides, the CDR3 is TGTGCCAGCAGCCTAGGGCTCCCCGGGGCTAGCTCCTACAATGAGCAGTTCTTC. The chain joins TRBV4-2 to TRBJ2-1, with D perhaps assigned TRBD1 or TRBD2 (5 bases each). CDR1 is LGHNA, CDR2 YNFKEQ, per germline. Trimming cost V 4 bases and J 0 bases, with 19 bases left between them. This CDR3 comprises 18 residues.